This TCR beta chain was identified during a study of blood T cell repertoires in COVID-19. Study summary: From the United States, Italy and Spain came samples of acute and convalescent COVID-19. T cells, B-cell-depleted T cells, or PBMCs provided the cDNA or gDNA that served as material.

V lost 4 bases and J 1 base, leaving 19 bases between the germline ends. The CDR3 runs to 17 residues. Germline V CDR1 and CDR2: SGHVS, FQNEAQ. Methods used by the authors: Estimation of nucleated cell counts relied on the amplification of reference gene primers. Using immunoSEQ multiplex PCR, the repertoire was profiled, and TCRdb retains in-frame clones only, with some absent. Clonal size and the V and J genes are those of that table, whereas D and trimming came from the DNA. The sample lists some 280,000 clones, around 89% occurring once. The clonotype was recovered from an older woman with acute or convalescent COVID-19. Material: peripheral blood. The V call is TRBV7-8, the J call TRBJ2-5, with TRBD2 as a possible D gene (5 bases). The CDR3 nucleotides are TGTGCCAGCAGCTCCGAAGACTACCCTTTATTCCAAGAGACCCAGTACTTC. Residues: CASSSEDYPLFQETQYF.